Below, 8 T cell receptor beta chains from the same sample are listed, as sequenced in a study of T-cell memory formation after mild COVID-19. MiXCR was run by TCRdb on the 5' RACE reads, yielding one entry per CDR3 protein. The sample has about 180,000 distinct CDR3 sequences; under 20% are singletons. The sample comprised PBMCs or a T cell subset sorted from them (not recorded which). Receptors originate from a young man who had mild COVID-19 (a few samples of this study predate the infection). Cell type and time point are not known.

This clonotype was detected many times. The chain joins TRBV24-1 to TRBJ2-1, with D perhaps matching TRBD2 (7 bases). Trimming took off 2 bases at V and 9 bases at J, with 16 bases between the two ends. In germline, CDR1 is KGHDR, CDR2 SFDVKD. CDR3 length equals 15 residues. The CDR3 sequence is CATSDWGAGAGEQFF. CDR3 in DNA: TGTGCCACCAGTGATTGGGGGGCGGGGGCAGGTGAGCAGTTCTTC.

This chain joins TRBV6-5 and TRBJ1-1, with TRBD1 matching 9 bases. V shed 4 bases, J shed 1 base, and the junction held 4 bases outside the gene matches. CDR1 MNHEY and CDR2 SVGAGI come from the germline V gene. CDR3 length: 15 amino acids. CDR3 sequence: CASSSPTGGNTEAFF. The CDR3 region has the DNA TGTGCCAGCAGTTCCCCGACAGGGGGGAACACTGAAGCTTTCTTT.

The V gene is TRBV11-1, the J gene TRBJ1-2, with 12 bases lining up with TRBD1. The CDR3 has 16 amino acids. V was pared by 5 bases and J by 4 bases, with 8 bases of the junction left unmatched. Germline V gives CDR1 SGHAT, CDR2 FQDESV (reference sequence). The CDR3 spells CASSKPRDRGLYGYTF. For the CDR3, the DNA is TGTGCCAGCAGCAAACCCCGGGACAGGGGGCTCTATGGCTACACCTTC.

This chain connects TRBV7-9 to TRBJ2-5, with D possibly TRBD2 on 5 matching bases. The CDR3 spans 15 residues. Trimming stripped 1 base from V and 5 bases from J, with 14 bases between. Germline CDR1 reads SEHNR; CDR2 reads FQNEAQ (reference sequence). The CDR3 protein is CASSLDRDGFETQYF. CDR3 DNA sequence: TGTGCCAGCAGCTTAGACCGGGATGGTTTTGAGACCCAGTACTTC.

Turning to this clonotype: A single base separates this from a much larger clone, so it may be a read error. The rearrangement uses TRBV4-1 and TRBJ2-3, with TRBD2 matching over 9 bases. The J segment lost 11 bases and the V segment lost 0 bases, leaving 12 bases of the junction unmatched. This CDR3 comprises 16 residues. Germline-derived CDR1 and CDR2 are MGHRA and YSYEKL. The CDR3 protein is CASSQENRRAGGGQYF. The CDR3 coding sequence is TGCGCCAGCAGCCAAGAAAATCGGCGAGCGGGGGGCGGGCAGTATTTT.

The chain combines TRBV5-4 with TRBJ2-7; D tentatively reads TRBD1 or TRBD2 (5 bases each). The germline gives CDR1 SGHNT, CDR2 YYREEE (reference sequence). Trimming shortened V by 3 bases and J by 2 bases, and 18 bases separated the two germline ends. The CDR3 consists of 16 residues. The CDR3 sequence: CASSSFRDGAAYEQYF. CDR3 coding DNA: TGTGCCAGCAGCTCATTCCGGGACGGAGCCGCCTACGAGCAGTACTTC.

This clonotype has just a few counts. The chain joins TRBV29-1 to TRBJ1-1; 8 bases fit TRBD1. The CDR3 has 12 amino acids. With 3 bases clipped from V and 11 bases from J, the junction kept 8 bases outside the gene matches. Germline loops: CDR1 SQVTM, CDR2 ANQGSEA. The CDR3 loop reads CSVDNFQGAAFF. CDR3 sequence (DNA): TGCAGCGTTGACAACTTTCAGGGGGCGGCTTTCTTT.

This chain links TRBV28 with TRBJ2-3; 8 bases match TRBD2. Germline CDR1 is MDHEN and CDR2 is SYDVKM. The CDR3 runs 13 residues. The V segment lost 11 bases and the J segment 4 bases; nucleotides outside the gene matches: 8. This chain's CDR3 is CARGGLTPDTQYF. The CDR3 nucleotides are TGTGCCCGCGGGGGGCTAACCCCAGATACGCAGTATTTT. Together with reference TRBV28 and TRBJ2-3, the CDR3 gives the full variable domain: DVKVTQSSRYLVKRTGEKVFLECVQDMDHENMFWYRQDPGLGLRLIYFSYDVKMKEKGDIPEGYSVSREKKERFSLILESASTNQTSMYLCARGGLTPDTQYFGPGTRLTVL.